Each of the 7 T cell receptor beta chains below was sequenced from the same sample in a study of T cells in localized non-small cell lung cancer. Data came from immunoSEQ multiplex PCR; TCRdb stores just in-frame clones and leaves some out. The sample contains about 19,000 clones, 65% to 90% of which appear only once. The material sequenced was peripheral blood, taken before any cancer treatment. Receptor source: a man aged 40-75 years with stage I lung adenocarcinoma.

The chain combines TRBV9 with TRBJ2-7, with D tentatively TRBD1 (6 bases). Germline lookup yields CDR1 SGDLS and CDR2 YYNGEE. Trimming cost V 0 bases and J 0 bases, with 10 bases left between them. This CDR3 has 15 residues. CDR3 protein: CASSVEQGSSYEQYF. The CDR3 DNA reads TGTGCCAGCAGCGTAGAGCAGGGGAGCTCCTACGAGCAGTACTTC.

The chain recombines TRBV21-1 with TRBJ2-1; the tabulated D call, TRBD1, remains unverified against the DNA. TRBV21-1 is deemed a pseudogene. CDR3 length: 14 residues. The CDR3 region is CASSQGQGASEQFF. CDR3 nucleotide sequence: TGTGCCAGCAGCCAGGGACAGGGGGCGAGTGAGCAGTTCTTC.

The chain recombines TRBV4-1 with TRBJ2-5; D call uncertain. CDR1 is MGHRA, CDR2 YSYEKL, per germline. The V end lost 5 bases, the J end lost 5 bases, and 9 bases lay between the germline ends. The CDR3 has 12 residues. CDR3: CASSFPGETQYF. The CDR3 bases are TGCGCCAGCAGCTTTCCCGGGGAGACCCAGTACTTC.

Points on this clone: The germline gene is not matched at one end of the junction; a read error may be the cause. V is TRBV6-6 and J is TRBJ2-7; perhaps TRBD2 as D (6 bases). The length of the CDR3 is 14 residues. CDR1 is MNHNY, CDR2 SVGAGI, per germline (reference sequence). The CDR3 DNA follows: TGTGCCAGCAGGGGCTGGGGGGATTCCTACGAGCGGTACTTC. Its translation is CASRGWGDSYERYF.

In nucleotides, the CDR3 is TGTGCCAGCCGCCCCTACAGGGACTTAAACACTGAAGCTTTCTTT. As protein: CASRPYRDLNTEAFF. The chain has TRBV27 and TRBJ1-1; TRBD1 might be the D (6 bases). This CDR3 spans 15 amino acids. Trimming took 8 bases from V and 2 from J, leaving 18 bases between them. Germline V gene sequence: CDR1 MNHEY, CDR2 SMNVEV (reference sequence).

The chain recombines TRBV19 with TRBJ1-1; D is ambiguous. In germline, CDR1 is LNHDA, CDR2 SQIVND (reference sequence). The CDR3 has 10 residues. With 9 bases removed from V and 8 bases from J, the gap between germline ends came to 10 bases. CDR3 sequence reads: CASFHGEAFF. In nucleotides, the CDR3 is TGTGCCAGCTTCCACGGGGAAGCTTTCTTT. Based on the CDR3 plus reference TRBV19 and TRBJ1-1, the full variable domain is DGGITQSPKYLFRKEGQNVTLSCEQNLNHDAMYWYRQDPGQGLRLIYYSQIVNDFQKGDIAEGYSVSREKKESFPLTVTSAQKNPTAFYLCASFHGEAFFGQGTRLTVV.

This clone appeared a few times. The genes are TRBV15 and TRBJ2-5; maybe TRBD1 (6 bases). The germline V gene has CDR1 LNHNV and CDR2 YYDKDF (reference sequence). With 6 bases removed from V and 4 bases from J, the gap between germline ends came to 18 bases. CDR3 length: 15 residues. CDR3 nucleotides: TGTGCCACCAGATCGGTTACAGGGAAAACAGAGACCCAGTACTTC. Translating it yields CATRSVTGKTETQYF. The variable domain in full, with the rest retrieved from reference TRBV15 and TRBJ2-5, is DAMVIQNPRYQVTQFGKPVTLSCSQTLNHNVMYWYQQKSSQAPKLLFHYYDKDFNNEADTPDNFQSRRPNTSFCFLDIRSPGLGDTAMYLCATRSVTGKTETQYFGPGTRLLVL.